The TCR beta chain under discussion was sequenced for a study of T-cell reconstitution after alpha-beta-depleted transplantation in children. Findings and limits, study-wide: One year post-transplant, T-cell counts and diversity were largely derived from T cells produced anew. Reportedly, alpha-beta T cells present about two months post-transplant originated from several hundred expanded clones of graft origin. Surviving recipient T cells and thymic progenitors accounted for the high day-60 TCRbeta diversity observed in some patients.

This clonotype was observed many times. Its cognate antigen is unknown. The ends lost 5 bases at V and 1 base at J; junction bases unmatched: 1. CDR1 SGHRS and CDR2 YFSETQ come from the germline V gene. The CDR3 runs 14 residues. This sample's TCRbeta library carried unique molecular identifier barcodes. TCRdb independently ran MiXCR on the PCR reads; one entry per CDR3 protein. The data contain about 900,000 distinct CDR3 sequences, around 30% of them singletons. The source is a boy younger than two who had a stem cell transplant for SCID, so the T cells may come from the graft donor. The material was PBMCs, mostly from graft donor cells, obtained 360 days after TCRalphabeta/CD19-depleted stem cell transplant. The genes are TRBV5-1 and TRBJ2-2; the match to TRBD1 covers 8 bases. CDR3 region: CASRGTGNTGELFF. CDR3 DNA sequence: TGCGCCAGCAGGGGGACAGGGAACACCGGGGAGCTGTTTTTT. Full variable domain (remainder filled in from reference TRBV5-1 and TRBJ2-2): KAGVTQTPRYLIKTRGQQVTLSCSPISGHRSVSWYQQTPGQGLQFLFEYFSETQRNKGNFPGRFSGRQFSNSRSEMNVSTLELGDSALYLCASRGTGNTGELFFGEGSRLTVL.